The sequence of this T cell receptor (beta chain) was determined in a study of molecular identifiers for immune sequencing clone quantification. The CDR3 consists of 18 residues. Germline V gives CDR1 KGHDR, CDR2 SFDVKD. Trimming removed 2 bases from V and 7 bases from J, with 22 bases in between. This clonotype was detected only a few times. MiXCR, run by TCRdb on the PCR reads, gives a single entry per CDR3 protein. This table holds roughly 100,000 distinct CDR3 sequences, about 35% found once. The chain has TRBV24-1 and TRBJ2-2, with D unresolved. The sequence was collected from a human donor in good health. Some libraries in this study had Jurkat cell RNA spiked in. Sample: naive CD8+ T cells from blood, with Jurkat cell RNA spiked in. Subset indicated: FACS-sorted CD8+CD4-CCR7+CD45RA+ naive T cells. The CDR3 sequence: CATSDSLGYGRQGGELFF. DNA for the CDR3: TGTGCCACCAGTGATTCGCTCGGGTATGGAAGGCAAGGCGGGGAGCTGTTTTTT.